These T cell receptor beta chains were read from a single sample in a study of STAT5B mutations in CD4+ large granular lymphocyte leukemia. TCRdb's table, derived via immunoSEQ multiplex PCR, lists solely in-frame clones and lacks some. The sample shows approximately 41,000 clones, around 85% of them seen only once. Input material: CD4+ T cells from blood buffy coats. These TCRs come from a human donor in good health. CDR3s include the opening cysteine and the closing phenylalanine or tryptophan. The order of the fields is V gene, J gene, clone size, D gene, CDR3 protein, CDR3 DNA. The D gene is left open where the match is weak. Expanded clones are given a class, and other clones once, few, many or no size at all.

>TRBV27|TRBJ1-1|-|-
CASSSSGAVKLTEAFF
TGTGCCAGCAGTTCCTCAGGGGCAGTTAAGCTAACGGAAGCTTTCTTT
>TRBV28|TRBJ2-5|-|-
CASTRGSGPTYQETQYF
TGTGCCAGCACCCGAGGGAGCGGGCCGACGTACCAAGAGACCCAGTACTTC
>TRBV7-9|TRBJ2-7|-|TRBD2
CASSQSSGRDYYEQYF
TGTGCCAGCAGCCAATCTAGCGGGAGAGATTATTACGAGCAGTACTTC
>TRBV5-4|TRBJ2-3|-|TRBD1
CASSLGQGSTDTQYF
TGTGCCAGCAGCTTGGGACAGGGTAGCACAGATACGCAGTATTTT
>TRBV5-1|TRBJ1-1|few|-
CASSLGPGNTEAFF
TGCGCCAGCAGCTTGGGGCCGGGAAACACTGAAGCTTTCTTT
>TRBV6-5|TRBJ1-2|-|-
CASDSSYGYTF
TGTGCCAGCGACAGCTCCTATGGCTACACCTTC
>TRBV6-1|TRBJ1-6|-|-
CASSEVRGNSPLHF
TGTGCCAGCAGTGAAGTCAGGGGCAATTCACCCCTCCACTTT
>TRBV5-4|TRBJ2-2|once|-
CASSLVGTGELFF
TGTGCCAGCAGCTTGGTTGGGACCGGGGAGCTGTTTTTT
>TRBV28|TRBJ2-2|-|-
CASSRGRGQTGELFF
TGTGCCAGCAGCAGGGGCAGGGGCCAGACCGGGGAGCTGTTTTTT
>TRBV5-8|TRBJ2-7|-|-
CASSTQGTYEQYF
TGTGCCAGCAGCACCCAGGGGACCTACGAGCAGTACTTC
>TRBV10-3|TRBJ2-7|once|TRBD1
CAISELIRDRAGEQYF
TGTGCCATCAGTGAGTTGATCCGGGACAGGGCGGGCGAGCAGTACTTC
>TRBV6-5|TRBJ1-5|-|-
CASSYDGNQPQHF
TGTGCCAGCAGTTATGACGGGAATCAGCCCCAGCATTTT
>TRBV7-3|TRBJ2-2|-|TRBD2
CASSPGAGGHGGELFF
TGTGCCAGCAGCCCCGGAGCGGGGGGACATGGCGGGGAGCTGTTTTTT
>TRBV5-4|TRBJ2-6|-|TRBD2
CASTDGLAGARSGANVLTF
TGTGCCAGCACCGATGGGCTAGCGGGGGCCCGCTCTGGGGCCAACGTCCTGACTTTC
>TRBV6-6|TRBJ2-7|-|-
CASSYAQGGGYEQYF
TGTGCCAGCAGTTACGCACAGGGTGGGGGCTACGAGCAGTACTTC
>TRBV13|TRBJ2-7|-|-
CASSSSGGYEQYF
TGTGCCAGCAGCTCCTCCGGGGGCTACGAGCAGTACTTC
>TRBV7-9|TRBJ1-1|once|-
CASSLALGGGTEAFF
TGTGCCAGCAGCTTAGCGCTCGGGGGGGGGACTGAAGCTTTCTTT
>TRBV9|TRBJ2-1|-|TRBD1
CASSVATGENEQFF
TGTGCCAGCAGCGTAGCCACAGGGGAAAATGAGCAGTTCTTC
>TRBV25-1|TRBJ2-1|-|-
CASAPLASRHNEQFF
TGTGCCAGCGCGCCTCTGGCTAGCCGACACAATGAGCAGTTCTTC
>TRBV30|TRBJ1-6|few|-
CAWTALSSHNSPLHF
TGTGCCTGGACAGCCTTATCCTCTCATAATTCACCCCTCCACTTT
>TRBV11-3|TRBJ2-3|-|TRBD2
CASSPGRREDEDTQYF
TGTGCCAGCAGCCCAGGACGGCGGGAGGATGAAGATACGCAGTATTTT
>TRBV4-1|TRBJ2-7|few|-
CASSGTHPYEQYF
TGCGCCAGCAGCGGGACTCATCCCTACGAGCAGTACTTC
>TRBV18|TRBJ2-6|few|-
CASSPNEQLSGANVLTF
TGTGCCAGCTCACCTAACGAACAGCTCTCTGGGGCCAACGTCCTGACTTTC
>TRBV7-9|TRBJ1-2|-|TRBD1
CARAPLGQGSYGYTF
TGTGCCAGAGCCCCGCTAGGACAGGGCAGCTATGGCTACACCTTC
>TRBV6-6|TRBJ1-6|-|TRBD1
CASSPRGLGAPLHF
TGTGCCAGCAGTCCGAGGGGGCTAGGGGCACCCCTCCACTTT
>TRBV28|TRBJ1-2|-|TRBD1
CASSFPPGQGNGYTF
TGTGCCAGCAGTTTCCCCCCCGGACAGGGGAATGGCTACACCTTC
>TRBV5-1|TRBJ2-5|-|TRBD2
CASSSRVAGGMETQYF
TGCGCCAGCAGCTCCCGGGTAGCGGGAGGGATGGAGACCCAGTACTTC
>TRBV7-9|TRBJ1-1|-|-
CASTDRSVMNTEAFF
TGTGCCAGCACCGACAGGAGTGTCATGAACACTGAAGCTTTCTTT
>TRBV6-5|TRBJ2-5|-|-
CASSVGREETQYF
TGTGCCAGCAGCGTCGGACGGGAGGAGACCCAGTACTTC
>TRBV7-2|TRBJ1-4|once|-
CASGSGQVEKLFF
TGTGCCAGCGGCTCAGGGCAGGTGGAAAAACTGTTTTTT
>TRBV6-4|TRBJ1-5|once|-
CASSVGLDQPQHF
TGTGCCAGCAGTGTTGGGCTGGATCAGCCCCAGCATTTT
>TRBV5-1|TRBJ2-7|-|TRBD2
CASSFGGTYEQYF
TGCGCCAGCAGCTTCGGGGGGACCTACGAGCAGTACTTC
>TRBV2|TRBJ2-3|-|-
CASKGGLSTDTQYF
TGTGCCAGCAAGGGGGGCCTGAGCACAGATACGCAGTATTTT
>TRBV11-2|TRBJ1-5|-|-
CASSPGVDQPQHF
TGTGCCAGCAGCCCAGGGGTAGATCAGCCCCAGCATTTT
>TRBV30|TRBJ2-7|-|-
CAWSSGTASYEQYF
TGTGCCTGGAGTTCCGGGACGGCCTCCTACGAGCAGTACTTC
>TRBV2|TRBJ2-7|-|-
CASRWTKSYEQYF
TGTGCCAGCAGGTGGACGAAATCCTACGAGCAGTACTTC
>TRBV5-1|TRBJ2-5|-|TRBD2
CASSLAWLAGGQETQYF
TGCGCCAGCAGCTTGGCCTGGCTAGCGGGAGGCCAAGAGACCCAGTACTTC
>TRBV5-1|TRBJ2-3|-|-
CASSFSGMGTDTQYF
TGCGCCAGCAGCTTTTCCGGGATGGGCACAGATACGCAGTATTTT
>TRBV9|TRBJ2-1|-|TRBD2
CASSATRGTSGGDEQFF
TGTGCCAGCAGCGCAACGAGGGGGACTAGCGGGGGGGATGAGCAGTTCTTC
>TRBV7-9|TRBJ1-3|-|-
CASSHSVGSGNTIYF
TGTGCCAGCAGCCATTCCGTTGGCTCTGGAAACACCATATATTTT
>TRBV30|TRBJ2-3|-|TRBD1
CAWRGQADTQYF
TGTGCCTGGAGAGGACAGGCAGATACGCAGTATTTT